This section outlines one TCR beta chain sequence together with its context. The sample comes from a study of blood T cell repertoires in COVID-19. As for the study in general: Italy, Spain and the United States were the sources of the convalescent and acute COVID-19 samples. T cells, B-cell-depleted T cells, or PBMCs provided the cDNA or gDNA that served as material.

V lost 3 bases and J 6 bases, leaving 16 bases between the germline ends. There are 15 residues in the CDR3. Germline values: CDR1 MNHEY, CDR2 SVGEGT. Per the authors' pipeline: Estimates of nucleated cell counts were drawn from the amplification of reference gene primers. Repertoires were generated with immunoSEQ multiplex PCR, while TCRdb's copy carries only in-frame clones and drops some. Clonal size and the V and J genes are those of that table, whereas D and trimming came from the DNA. The repertoire includes about 170,000 clones, about four fifths of them detected once, and around a fifth sits in the top ten.

V is TRBV6-2 or TRBV6-3 and J is TRBJ2-3; tentatively, D is TRBD2 (6 bases). Sequences were obtained from peripheral blood. This receptor was obtained from a woman in her 70s who had recovered from COVID-19. The CDR3 nucleotides read TGTGCCAGCAGTTATGGGCTAGCGACGGCGGATACGCAGTATTTT. It specifies CASSYGLATADTQYF.